The 9 T cell receptor beta chains below all came from one sample that was sequenced in a study of tumor-infiltrating lymphocytes in localized non-small cell lung cancer (TCRdb year 2021). Library method: the immunoSEQ multiplex PCR assay. TCRdb stores this immuneACCESS table with in-frame sequences only. Part of the clones is absent; in the studies checked, under half of the shortfall reflects unresolved V genes, and no reason is known for the rest. The sample table records 11,000 to 15,000 clones; less than 75% of these occur just once. About 20% of the sample belongs to the ten largest clones. Material for sequencing was uninvolved lung tissue not adjacent to the tumor. The source is a human donor with non-small cell lung cancer.

The J gene is TRBJ1-1, the V gene TRBV5-6; D unresolved. V lost 1 base, J lost 1 base, and 20 bases lay in between. The germline CDR1 and CDR2 sequences are SGHDT and YYEEEE. The CDR3 length is 18 residues. The CDR3 bases are TGTGCCAGCAGCTTGTCTTCTCGGGCAGCCCGGGGGAACACTGAAGCTTTCTTT. Its translation is CASSLSSRAARGNTEAFF. Full variable domain (missing parts from reference TRBV5-6 and TRBJ1-1): DAGVTQSPTHLIKTRGQQVTLRCSPKSGHDTVSWYQQALGQGPQFIFQYYEEEERQRGNFPDRFSGHQFPNYSSELNVNALLLGDSALYLCASSLSSRAARGNTEAFFGQGTRLTVV.

The chain carries TRBV7-2 and TRBJ2-7; tentatively, D is TRBD1 or TRBD2 (5 bases each). Per the germline V gene, CDR1 is SGHTA and CDR2 is FQGNSA. CDR3 size: 15 residues. Deletions cut 5 bases from V and 0 bases from J, with 14 bases between. In nucleotides, the CDR3 is TGTGCCAGCAGCCCTACTCCCGGGACCTCCTACGAGCAGTACTTC. Translating gives CASSPTPGTSYEQYF.

CDR3 sequence reads: CAWTFGGALVEQFF. The CDR3 region has the DNA TGTGCCTGGACGTTCGGGGGGGCCCTGGTTGAGCAGTTCTTC. The rearrangement uses TRBV30 and TRBJ2-1; 8 bases line up with TRBD2. J was trimmed by 9 bases and V by 4 bases; bases with no gene match: 11. The germline gives CDR1 GTSNPN, CDR2 SVGIG (reference sequence). This CDR3 comprises 14 residues.

This clone was detected a few times. The chain joins TRBV10-3 to TRBJ2-5; D unclear. The CDR3 is 14 amino acids. CDR1 and CDR2 from the germline V gene are ENHRY and SYGVKD. V dropped 10 bases and J dropped 3 bases, with 18 bases sitting between them. The CDR3 here is CATTPDGRKETQYF. The CDR3 region has the DNA TGTGCCACTACTCCCGACGGGCGAAAAGAGACCCAGTACTTC.

This clone is a singleton in its sample. The chain is built from TRBV11-2 and TRBJ2-2, with 8 bases matching TRBD1. The germline gives CDR1 SGHAT, CDR2 FQNNGV. The CDR3 has 14 residues. V gave up 4 bases and J gave up 4 bases; unmatched junction bases: 2. The CDR3 loop is CASSYRGSTGELFF. The CDR3 DNA reads TGTGCCAGCAGCTACAGGGGGAGCACCGGGGAGCTGTTTTTT.

Only a few counts were recorded for this clone. The gene calls are TRBV9 and TRBJ2-3, with D unclear. Trimming removed 0 bases at V and 2 bases at J, with 10 bases between. The CDR3 has 15 residues. The germline V gene has CDR1 SGDLS and CDR2 YYNGEE. CDR3 DNA: TGTGCCAGCAGCGTAGAAGGAGTAGCCACAGATACGCAGTATTTT. It codes for CASSVEGVATDTQYF.

J is TRBJ2-5 and V is TRBV18; D may be TRBD2 (5 bases). V lost 2 bases to trimming and J lost 4 bases, with 8 bases between them. The CDR3 is 13 residues long. The germline V gene encodes CDR1 KGHSH and CDR2 LQKENI. CDR3: CASSPGGAETQYF. CDR3 in DNA: TGTGCCAGCTCACCAGGAGGAGCAGAGACCCAGTACTTC.

This sequence joins TRBV10-3 and TRBJ2-7, with D perhaps matching TRBD2 (6 bases). V was clipped by 6 bases and J by 0 bases, with 12 bases between them. The CDR3 consists of 14 residues. Per the germline V gene, CDR1 is ENHRY and CDR2 is SYGVKD. The CDR3 reads CAIRAGTGSYEQYF. CDR3 nucleotides: TGTGCCATCAGGGCCGGGACTGGCTCCTACGAGCAGTACTTC.

The rearrangement joins TRBV29-1 to TRBJ1-1; D may be TRBD1 (5 bases). CDR3 length: 12 residues. The V end was cut by 7 bases, the J end by 2 bases, with 11 bases between. Germline lookup yields CDR1 SQVTM and CDR2 ANQGSEA. Here the CDR3 reads CSAGTANTEAFF. The DNA of the CDR3 is TGCAGCGCCGGGACGGCCAACACTGAAGCTTTCTTT.